In this sample, the clone carrying this T cell receptor (beta chain) turned up once. Just one base apart from a much larger clone, this may be a read error. Amplification of TCR beta CDR3 regions was performed using RNA transcripts as template. With the HTBI primer set, the TCR CDR3 went through a first round of RT-PCR. Using its own MiXCR run on the multiplex PCR reads, TCRdb lists one record per CDR3 protein. The table lists approximately 260,000 distinct CDR3 sequences, over 12% of them singletons. The sample originates from a study of T cells in Graves' hyperthyroidism and ophthalmopathy. Study at large: Blood was drawn when the patient was first diagnosed and still untreated.

The sample taken for sequencing was blood. The clonotype originates from a woman in her forties or fifties with Graves' hyperthyroidism that later progressed to Graves' ophthalmopathy.

CDR3 nucleotides: TGCAGCGTGGCACGGGCGGCAGGGTTCACAGATACGCAGTATTTT. Protein: CSVARAAGFTDTQYF. The V call is TRBV29-1, the J call TRBJ2-3, with D possibly TRBD1 on 5 matching bases. This CDR3 contains 15 residues. Germline V gene lookup returns CDR1 SQVTM and CDR2 ANQGSEA. V lost 6 bases and J lost 2, with 18 bases in between.